Listed here is a single T cell receptor (beta chain). Its antigen is undetermined. With 5 bases removed from V and 1 base from J, the gap between germline ends came to 8 bases. Germline lookup yields CDR1 KGHSH and CDR2 LQKENI. The CDR3 is made up of 13 amino acids. Clones were sequenced by immunoSEQ multiplex PCR, and TCRdb holds only the in-frame ones, with some missing. The profile covers some 66,000 clones, with more than 65% appearing a single time and about 5.5% taken by the ten largest. These data come from a study of OX40 agonist ivuxolimab in advanced cancers. About the research overall: At 82.7% male, the cohort had a mean age of roughly 60 years, ranging from about 23 to 80. Regarding the study as a whole: CD8+ T cells (on average) carried more expanded clones than CD4+ T cells.

Patients were ineligible given autoimmune disease history or systemic immunosuppression. This clonotype was sampled from an adult with an advanced solid tumor such as melanoma, head and neck, liver or kidney cancer. The source material was CD4+ or CD8+ T cells sorted from blood, sampled in a trial of the OX40 agonist ivuxolimab. This chain joins TRBV18 and TRBJ1-1; the D gene is possibly TRBD1 (6 bases). In DNA, the CDR3 is TGTGCCAGCTCAACGGACAGGAACACTGAAGCTTTCTTT. Translating it yields CASSTDRNTEAFF.